This is a list of T cell receptor beta chains from one sample in a study of blood T cell repertoires in COVID-19. Generated by immunoSEQ multiplex PCR, the TCRdb table keeps only in-frame clones and is missing some. The profile covers around 480,000 clones, with about 85% appearing a single time and around 0.7% taken by the ten largest. The material sequenced was PBMCs or T cells enriched from blood (not recorded which). The receptors were sampled from a woman aged 18-29 years who had recovered from COVID-19. Both conserved end residues are part of each CDR3. Fields, in order: J gene, D gene, clone size, V gene, CDR3 DNA, CDR3 protein. D genes are given only for firm matches. A clone size is listed for some rows: how often the clone was seen (once, few, many), or a class if it is expanded.

>TRBJ1-4|TRBD1|few|TRBV10-1
TGCGCCAGCAGTGAAGTAAGGGACAGGGTAGGTGGGGATGAAAAACTGTTTTTT
CASSEVRDRVGGDEKLFF
>TRBJ1-1|.|.|TRBV20-1
TGCAGTGCCAGGCCCCCCCGAGCTTTCTTT
CSARPPRAFF
>TRBJ1-2|TRBD1|.|TRBV2
TGTGCCAGCACTCCGACAGGGATTAACTATGGCTACACCTTC
CASTPTGINYGYTF
>TRBJ2-2|.|.|TRBV5-6
TGTGCCAGCAGTACTTTACAGGGTTCCACCGGGGAGCTGTTTTTT
CASSTLQGSTGELFF
>TRBJ2-1|TRBD2|.|TRBV6-5
TGTGCCAGCAGCCGACTAGCGGGGGGGTTCAGTGAGCAGTTCTTC
CASSRLAGGFSEQFF
>TRBJ2-7|TRBD1|.|TRBV11-2
TGTGCCAGCAGCTCCGAAGGGGGACAGAACTCCTACGAGCAGTACTTC
CASSSEGGQNSYEQYF
>TRBJ1-4|.|.|TRBV28
TGTGCCAGCAGCGAAGGGGCAGTTAGTGAAAAACTGTTTTTT
CASSEGAVSEKLFF
>TRBJ1-6|TRBD1|.|TRBV3-1/TRBV3-2
TGTGCCAGCAGCCACCAGACAGGGAAGGGATCCTATAATTCACCCCTCCACTTT
CASSHQTGKGSYNSPLHF
>TRBJ1-3|.|.|TRBV4-1
TGCGCCAGCAGCCAGTTCCCAACCGGGACCCAGGGGCGACGAACTGGAAACACCATATATTTT
CASSQFPTGTQGRRTGNTIYF
>TRBJ1-5|TRBD1|.|TRBV4-1
TGCGCCAGCAGCCAAAAGACAGGGGGCCTCTCGGGGGCCCAGCATTTT
CASSQKTGGLSGAQHF
>TRBJ2-2|.|.|TRBV10-2
TGCGCCAGCAGTGGAATTTCGGGAAGGGAGCTGTTTTTT
CASSGISGRELFF
>TRBJ1-4|.|.|TRBV2
TGTGCCAGCAGGCCCAGGGTTATGGATGAAAAACTGTTTTTT
CASRPRVMDEKLFF
>TRBJ2-7|TRBD1|.|TRBV7-2
TGTGCCAGCAGCTGGGCCGGGACAGGGAGCCACGAGCAGTACTTC
CASSWAGTGSHEQYF
>TRBJ1-5|.|.|TRBV12-3/TRBV12-4
TGTGCCAGCAGTTTAGCGAGCCGGCCCCAGCATTTT
CASSLASRPQHF
>TRBJ2-3|TRBD1|.|TRBV7-3
TGTGCCAGCAGCTTGACGGGACAGGGTACAGATACGCAGTATTTT
CASSLTGQGTDTQYF
>TRBJ1-2|.|.|TRBV5-6
TGTGCCAGCAGCTTGATACAGGGCACCTATGGCTACACCTTC
CASSLIQGTYGYTF
>TRBJ1-2|.|.|TRBV28
TGTGCCAGCAGTTTAGAGGAGGGCAGCTATGGCTACACCTTC
CASSLEEGSYGYTF
>TRBJ2-5|TRBD2|once|TRBV9
TGTGCCAGCAGCGGTGGACTAGCAGGGGAGACCCAGTACTTC
CASSGGLAGETQYF
>TRBJ1-2|.|.|TRBV5-1
TGCGCCAGCAGCTTGACTTTGCGCGGGGGGATGTATGGCTACACCTTC
CASSLTLRGGMYGYTF
>TRBJ1-3|.|.|TRBV5-6
TGTGCCAGCAGCTTGACAGCTGGAAACACCATATATTTT
CASSLTAGNTIYF
>TRBJ1-1|.|.|TRBV6-5
TGTGCCAGCAGGACTAGCAGGGTCATGAACACTGAAGCTTTCTTT
CASRTSRVMNTEAFF
>TRBJ2-1|TRBD1|.|TRBV5-4
TGTGCCAGCAGCTTGGGGACAGGCCTGTTCTTC
CASSLGTGLFF
>TRBJ1-4|.|.|TRBV2
TGTGCCAGCATGCGAGGTTCGGGTGAAAAACTGTTTTTT
CASMRGSGEKLFF
>TRBJ1-1|TRBD1|.|TRBV5-8
TGTGCCAGCAGCCGGGGACAGGGTTGGGCTGAAGCTTTCTTT
CASSRGQGWAEAFF
>TRBJ1-2|.|once|TRBV7-9
TGTGCCAGCAGCTTAGTTCGACGGGGAAACTATGGCTACACCTTC
CASSLVRRGNYGYTF
>TRBJ2-7|.|.|TRBV6-6
TGTGCCAGCAGCACCAGACAGGATAACTCCTACGAGCAGTACTTC
CASSTRQDNSYEQYF
>TRBJ2-6|TRBD1|.|TRBV6-7
TGTGCCAGCAGCGGGACAGGGGATCGGTCTGGGGCCAACGTCCTGACTTTC
CASSGTGDRSGANVLTF
>TRBJ1-6|TRBD1|.|TRBV28
TGTGCCAGCGGAACCTGGGACAGTCTTTTTTCACCCCTCCACTTT
CASGTWDSLFSPLHF
>TRBJ1-1|.|.|TRBV7-9
TGTGCCAGCACCCTCGTGGGGGGGGAGATGAACACTGAAGCTTTCTTT
CASTLVGGEMNTEAFF
>TRBJ2-3|TRBD2|.|TRBV7-3
TGTGCCAGCAGCGCCACCCTTGGGGGGGATCATGGAGATACGCAGTATTTT
CASSATLGGDHGDTQYF